A single sample is the source of the 8 T cell receptor beta chains below, sequenced in a study of CD8+ T cells in alopecia areata. cDNA reverse transcribed from extracted RNA served as the sequencing template. TCRdb's copy holds only in-frame clones and misses some; the assay was immunoSEQ multiplex PCR. This repertoire shows approximately 220,000 clones, more than 30% found once; its top ten account for 0.48%. The treatment: oral pan-JAK inhibitor, 5-10 mg twice daily. The sample was CD4+ T cells sorted from blood, taken at approximately week 30, from a patient treated with tofacitinib. The receptors derive from a human donor with alopecia areata.

This clone was recorded a few times. The chain has TRBV6-1 and TRBJ2-7, with a tentative D call TRBD1 (5 bases). CDR3 size: 11 residues. The V end was cut by 10 bases, the J end by 3 bases, with 10 bases between. Germline CDR1 reads MNHNS; CDR2 reads SASEGT. DNA of the CDR3: TGTGCCATTGACAGATACTACGAGCAGTACTTC. It specifies CAIDRYYEQYF.

This chain connects TRBV6-5 to TRBJ2-3; D is unclear. The CDR3 is 14 residues long. CDR1 is MNHEY, CDR2 SVGAGI, per germline. V was clipped by 0 bases and J by 4 bases, with 8 bases between them. As DNA, the CDR3 is TGTGCCAGCAGTTACTCCGTCTGGGCAGATACGCAGTATTTT. It translates to CASSYSVWADTQYF.

This clone was seen more than once but under ten times. The V call is TRBV6-5, the J call TRBJ2-7, with a tentative D call TRBD1 (6 bases). Trimming left V 0 bases short and J 2 bases short, with 11 bases between. Germline V gives CDR1 MNHEY, CDR2 SVGAGI. The CDR3 sequence is 15 residues long. The CDR3 nucleotides are TGTGCCAGCAGTTACTCGACACAGGGTGCCTACGAGCAGTACTTC. Its protein is CASSYSTQGAYEQYF.

V is TRBV11-1 and J is TRBJ2-5; the match to TRBD2 covers 8 bases. The CDR3 length is 14 residues. With 6 bases clipped from V and 5 bases from J, the junction kept 8 bases outside the gene matches. CDR1 and CDR2 from the germline V gene are SGHAT and FQDESV (reference sequence). The CDR3 protein is CASRRPGLDETQYF. CDR3 in DNA: TGTGCCAGCAGGCGGCCGGGACTAGATGAGACCCAGTACTTC.

This clone was counted at least ten times. The V gene is TRBV19, the J gene TRBJ2-4; 7 nucleotides align to TRBD1. The CDR3 is made up of 12 amino acids. The germline V gene has CDR1 LNHDA and CDR2 SQIVND (reference sequence). After removal of 5 bases from V and 15 bases from J, the junction contained 10 bases not matched to a gene. For the CDR3, the DNA is TGTGCCAGTAGTGCCCTGGACAGGAAGCCGTACTTC. Its translation is CASSALDRKPYF. The full variable domain, its missing parts supplied by reference TRBV19 and TRBJ2-4, is DGGITQSPKYLFRKEGQNVTLSCEQNLNHDAMYWYRQDPGQGLRLIYYSQIVNDFQKGDIAEGYSVSREKKESFPLTVTSAQKNPTAFYLCASSALDRKPYFGAGTRLSVL.

The V gene is TRBV10-1, the J gene TRBJ1-1, with 7 nucleotides matching TRBD1. CDR1 WNHNN and CDR2 SYGVQD come from the germline V gene (reference sequence). The CDR3 has 16 residues. J gave up 1 base and V 3 bases, and 8 bases lay outside the gene matches. This CDR3 reads CASSDATGTANTEAFF. The CDR3 nucleotides are TGCGCCAGCAGTGATGCGACCGGGACAGCGAACACTGAAGCTTTCTTT.

The chain employs TRBV30 and TRBJ1-3; D gene unclear. The CDR3 has 16 residues. From germline, CDR1 is GTSNPN and CDR2 SVGIG (reference sequence). V was trimmed by 0 bases and J by 0 bases, leaving 12 bases between them. For the CDR3, the DNA is TGTGCCTGGAGTGTAGAAACGGTCCGCTCTGGAAACACCATATATTTT. This sequence encodes CAWSVETVRSGNTIYF.

This sequence joins TRBV2 and TRBJ1-5; TRBD1 is a possible D gene (6 bases). This CDR3 is built from 14 residues. Trimming cost V 4 bases and J 3 bases, with 10 bases left between them. Germline V gives CDR1 SNHLY, CDR2 FYNNEI. The CDR3 here is CASSAQGLNQPQHF. CDR3 nucleotide sequence: TGTGCCAGCAGTGCACAGGGCCTCAATCAGCCCCAGCATTTT.